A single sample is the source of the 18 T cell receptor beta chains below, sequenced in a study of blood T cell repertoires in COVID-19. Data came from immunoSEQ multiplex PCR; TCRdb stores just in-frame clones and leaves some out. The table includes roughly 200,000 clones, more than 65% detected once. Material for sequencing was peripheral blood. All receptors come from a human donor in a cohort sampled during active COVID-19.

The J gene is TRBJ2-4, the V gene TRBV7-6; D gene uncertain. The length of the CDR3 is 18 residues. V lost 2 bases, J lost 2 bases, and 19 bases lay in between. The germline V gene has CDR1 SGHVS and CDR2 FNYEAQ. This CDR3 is CASSLLFRSGSSKNIQYF. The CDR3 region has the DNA TGTGCCAGCAGCTTATTGTTCCGGTCCGGTAGCTCCAAAAACATTCAGTACTTC.

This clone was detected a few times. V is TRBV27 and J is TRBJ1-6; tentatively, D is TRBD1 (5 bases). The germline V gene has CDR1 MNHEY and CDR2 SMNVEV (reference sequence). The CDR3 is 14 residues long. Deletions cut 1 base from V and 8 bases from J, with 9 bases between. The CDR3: CASSLYPGHSPLHF. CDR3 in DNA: TGTGCCAGCAGTTTATATCCAGGGCATTCACCCCTCCACTTT.

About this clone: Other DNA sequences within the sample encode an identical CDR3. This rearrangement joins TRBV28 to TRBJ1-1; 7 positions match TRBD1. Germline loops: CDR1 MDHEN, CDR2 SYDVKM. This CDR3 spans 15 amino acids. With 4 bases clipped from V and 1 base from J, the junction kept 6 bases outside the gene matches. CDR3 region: CASSSPSGGNTEAFF. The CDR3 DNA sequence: TGTGCCAGCAGTTCCCCATCAGGGGGGAACACTGAAGCTTTCTTT.

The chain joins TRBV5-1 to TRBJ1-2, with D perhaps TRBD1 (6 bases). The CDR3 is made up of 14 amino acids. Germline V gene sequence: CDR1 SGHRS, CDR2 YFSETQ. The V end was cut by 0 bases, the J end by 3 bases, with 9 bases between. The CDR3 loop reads CASSLAHRDYGYTF. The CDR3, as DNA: TGCGCCAGCAGCTTGGCCCACAGGGACTATGGCTACACCTTC.

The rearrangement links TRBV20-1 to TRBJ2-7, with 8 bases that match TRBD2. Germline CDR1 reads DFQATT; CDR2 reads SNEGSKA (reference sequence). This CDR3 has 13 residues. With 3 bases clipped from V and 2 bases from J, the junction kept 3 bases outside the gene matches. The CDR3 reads CSASSGATYEQYF. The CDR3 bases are TGCAGTGCTAGTAGCGGGGCCACCTACGAGCAGTACTTC.

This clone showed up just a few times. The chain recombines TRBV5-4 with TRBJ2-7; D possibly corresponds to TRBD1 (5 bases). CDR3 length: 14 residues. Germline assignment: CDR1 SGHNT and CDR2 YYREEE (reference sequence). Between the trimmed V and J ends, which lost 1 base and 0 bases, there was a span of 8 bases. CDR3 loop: CASSLSGNSYEQYF. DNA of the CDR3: TGTGCCAGCAGCTTGTCAGGGAACTCCTACGAGCAGTACTTC.

CDR3 bases: TGTGCCAGCTCACCGTTGGGTAGCGGAGACCGCGAGCAGTACTTC. As protein: CASSPLGSGDREQYF. The rearrangement uses TRBV18 and TRBJ2-7; weak D call: TRBD2 (6 bases). This CDR3 has 15 residues. Germline V gene data show CDR1 as KGHSH and CDR2 as LQKENI. Between the trimmed V and J ends, which lost 3 bases and 6 bases, there was a span of 18 bases. The full variable domain, its missing parts supplied by reference TRBV18 and TRBJ2-7, is NAGVMQNPRHLVRRRGQEARLRCSPMKGHSHVYWYRQLPEEGLKFMVYLQKENIIDESGMPKERFSAEFPKEGPSILRIQQVVRGDSAAYFCASSPLGSGDREQYFGPGTRLTVT.

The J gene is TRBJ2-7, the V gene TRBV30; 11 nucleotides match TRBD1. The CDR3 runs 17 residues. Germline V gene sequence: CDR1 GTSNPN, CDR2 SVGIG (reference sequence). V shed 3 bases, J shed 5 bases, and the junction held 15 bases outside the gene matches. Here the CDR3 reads CAWRPFRTGGVRHEQYF. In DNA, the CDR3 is TGTGCCTGGAGACCTTTTCGGACAGGGGGCGTTAGGCACGAGCAGTACTTC. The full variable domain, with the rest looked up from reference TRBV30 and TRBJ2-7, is SQTIHQWPATLVQPVGSPLSLECTVEGTSNPNLYWYRQAAGRGLQLLFYSVGIGQISSEVPQNLSASRPQDRQFILSSKKLLLSDSGFYLCAWRPFRTGGVRHEQYFGPGTRLTVT.

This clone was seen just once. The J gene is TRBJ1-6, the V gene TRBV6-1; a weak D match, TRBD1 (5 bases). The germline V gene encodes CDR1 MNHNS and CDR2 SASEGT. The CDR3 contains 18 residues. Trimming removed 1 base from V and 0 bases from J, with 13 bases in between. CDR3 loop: CASSEGVRGSSYNSPLHF. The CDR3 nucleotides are TGTGCCAGCAGTGAAGGGGTACGGGGGAGCTCCTATAATTCACCCCTCCACTTT.

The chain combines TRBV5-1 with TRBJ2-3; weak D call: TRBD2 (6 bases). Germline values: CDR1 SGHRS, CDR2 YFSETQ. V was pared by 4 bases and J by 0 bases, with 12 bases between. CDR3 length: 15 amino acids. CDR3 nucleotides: TGCGCCAGCAGCCGTCGGAGCGGGAGCACAGATACGCAGTATTTT. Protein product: CASSRRSGSTDTQYF. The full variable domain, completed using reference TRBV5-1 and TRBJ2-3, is KAGVTQTPRYLIKTRGQQVTLSCSPISGHRSVSWYQQTPGQGLQFLFEYFSETQRNKGNFPGRFSGRQFSNSRSEMNVSTLELGDSALYLCASSRRSGSTDTQYFGPGTRLTVL.

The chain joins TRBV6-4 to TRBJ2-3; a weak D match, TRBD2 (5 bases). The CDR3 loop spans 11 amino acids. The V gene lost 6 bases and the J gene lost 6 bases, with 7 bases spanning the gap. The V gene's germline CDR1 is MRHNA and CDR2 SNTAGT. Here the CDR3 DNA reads TGTGCCAGCAGGAGAGGGGATACGCAGTATTTT. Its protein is CASRRGDTQYF.

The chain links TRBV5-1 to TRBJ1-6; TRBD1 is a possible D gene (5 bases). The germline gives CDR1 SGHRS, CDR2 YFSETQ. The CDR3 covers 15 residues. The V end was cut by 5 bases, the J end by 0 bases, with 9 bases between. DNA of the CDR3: TGCGCCAGCAGACAGGCCCTCTCCTATAATTCACCCCTCCACTTT. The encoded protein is CASRQALSYNSPLHF.

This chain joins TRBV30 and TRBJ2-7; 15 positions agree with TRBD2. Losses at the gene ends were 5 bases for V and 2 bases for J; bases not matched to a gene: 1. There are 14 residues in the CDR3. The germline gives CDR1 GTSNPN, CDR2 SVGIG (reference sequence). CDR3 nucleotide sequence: TGTGCCTGGGGGACTAGCGGGGGGCCCTACGAGCAGTACTTC. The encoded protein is CAWGTSGGPYEQYF. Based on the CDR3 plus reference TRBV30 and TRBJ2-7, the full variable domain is SQTIHQWPATLVQPVGSPLSLECTVEGTSNPNLYWYRQAAGRGLQLLFYSVGIGQISSEVPQNLSASRPQDRQFILSSKKLLLSDSGFYLCAWGTSGGPYEQYFGPGTRLTVT.

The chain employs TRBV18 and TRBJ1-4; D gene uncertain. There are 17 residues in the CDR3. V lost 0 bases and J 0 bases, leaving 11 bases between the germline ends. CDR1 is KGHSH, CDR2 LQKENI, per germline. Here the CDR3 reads CASSPPKTGTTNEKLFF. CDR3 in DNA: TGTGCCAGCTCACCACCGAAGACTGGAACAACTAATGAAAAACTGTTTTTT. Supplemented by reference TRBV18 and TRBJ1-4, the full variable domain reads NAGVMQNPRHLVRRRGQEARLRCSPMKGHSHVYWYRQLPEEGLKFMVYLQKENIIDESGMPKERFSAEFPKEGPSILRIQQVVRGDSAAYFCASSPPKTGTTNEKLFFGSGTQLSVL.

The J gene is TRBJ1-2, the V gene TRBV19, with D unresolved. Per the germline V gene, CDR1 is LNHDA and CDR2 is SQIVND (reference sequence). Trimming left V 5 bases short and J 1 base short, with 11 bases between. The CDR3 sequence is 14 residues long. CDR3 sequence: CASSPSGSNYGYTF. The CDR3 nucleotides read TGTGCCAGTAGTCCCTCGGGGAGTAACTATGGCTACACCTTC. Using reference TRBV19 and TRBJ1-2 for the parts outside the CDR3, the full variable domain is DGGITQSPKYLFRKEGQNVTLSCEQNLNHDAMYWYRQDPGQGLRLIYYSQIVNDFQKGDIAEGYSVSREKKESFPLTVTSAQKNPTAFYLCASSPSGSNYGYTFGSGTRLTVV.

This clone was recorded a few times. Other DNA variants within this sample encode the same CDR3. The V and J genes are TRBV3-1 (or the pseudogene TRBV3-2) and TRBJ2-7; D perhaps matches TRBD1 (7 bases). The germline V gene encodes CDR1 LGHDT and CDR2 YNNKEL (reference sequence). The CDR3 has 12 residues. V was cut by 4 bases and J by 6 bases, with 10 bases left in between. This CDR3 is CASSPQGGEQYF. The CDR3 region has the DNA TGTGCCAGCAGCCCCCAGGGGGGCGAGCAGTACTTC.

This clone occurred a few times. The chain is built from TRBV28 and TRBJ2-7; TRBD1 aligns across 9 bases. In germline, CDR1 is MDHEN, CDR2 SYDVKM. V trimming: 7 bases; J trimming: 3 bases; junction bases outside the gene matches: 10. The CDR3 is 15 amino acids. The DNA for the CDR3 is TGTGCCAGCACACAGGGGGCGCGGGTTCGCTACGAGCAGTACTTC. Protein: CASTQGARVRYEQYF.

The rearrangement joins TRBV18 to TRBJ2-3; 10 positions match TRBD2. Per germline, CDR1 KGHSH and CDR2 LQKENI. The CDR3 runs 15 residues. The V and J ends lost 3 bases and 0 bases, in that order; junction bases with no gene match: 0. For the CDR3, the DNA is TGTGCCAGCTCACCGGGACTAGCGAGCACAGATACGCAGTATTTT. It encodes CASSPGLASTDTQYF.